The present T cell receptor beta chain was sequenced within a study of T cells in Graves' hyperthyroidism and ophthalmopathy. The CDR3 length is 12 residues. From germline, CDR1 is MNHNS and CDR2 SASEGT. Trimming removed 3 bases from V and 8 bases from J; junction bases left unmatched: 3. There were TCR beta CDR3 regions amplified from RNA transcripts. Initially, a first-round RT-PCR of the TCR CDR3 employed the HTBI primer set. TCRdb reanalysed the multiplex PCR reads using MiXCR and keeps one entry per CDR3 protein. Among roughly 280,000 distinct CDR3 sequences listed, about a sixth were seen once. To note about this clonotype: A much more abundant neighbour one base away suggests this may be a read error.

Duration under 3 months, a NOSPECS grade of at least 4, and a Clinical Activity Score of at least 3 characterized the ophthalmopathy patients. Diagnosing involved the use of clinical symptoms, serum thyroxine and TRAb, thyroid ultrasound and orbital computed tomography. The chain joins TRBV6-1 to TRBJ1-2; 7 bases match TRBD1. The TCR was taken from a woman aged 55-69 years with Graves' ophthalmopathy. Material for sequencing was blood. This CDR3 reads CASSDDREGYTF. The CDR3 DNA reads TGTGCCAGCAGTGACGACAGGGAGGGCTACACCTTC.